The 9 T cell receptor beta chains listed next were all sequenced from one sample in a study of shared clonotypes between healthy human individuals (TCRdb year 2020). The protocol used for the library was the immunoSEQ multiplex PCR assay. TCRdb limited this immuneACCESS table to in-frame rearrangements with V and J called. A share of clones is missing; checked studies link under half to unresolved V genes, and the rest is unexplained. The sample has 730,000 or so clones on record, 60% to 80% of them singletons. The top ten clonotypes cover around 1.8% of the sample. Sequences were obtained from memory CD4+ T cells sorted from blood. The cell subset or site label on this specimen signifies: CD45RA-negative fraction. Every receptor here comes from a woman between 25 and 40 years old in good health.

For this clone: Other DNA sequences of this sample code for an identical CDR3. This chain links TRBV19 with TRBJ1-5; D is unresolved. The V gene lost 5 bases and the J gene lost 7 bases, with 15 bases spanning the gap. This CDR3 has 14 amino acids. Germline V gene data show CDR1 as LNHDA and CDR2 as SQIVND (reference sequence). The CDR3 loop reads CASSRAVGFQPQHF. The CDR3 DNA is TGTGCCAGTAGTCGTGCTGTAGGGTTCCAGCCCCAGCATTTT.

The gene calls are TRBV19 and TRBJ1-1; 10 positions agree with TRBD1. Germline V gene sequence: CDR1 LNHDA, CDR2 SQIVND (reference sequence). This CDR3 spans 16 amino acids. The junction had 9 bases not matched to a gene; V was cut back by 5 bases and J by 3 bases. DNA of the CDR3: TGTGCCAGTAGTCCGGGACAGGGGTTAGGGTACACTGAAGCTTTCTTT. Protein: CASSPGQGLGYTEAFF. Filled out from reference TRBV19 and TRBJ1-1, the complete variable domain reads DGGITQSPKYLFRKEGQNVTLSCEQNLNHDAMYWYRQDPGQGLRLIYYSQIVNDFQKGDIAEGYSVSREKKESFPLTVTSAQKNPTAFYLCASSPGQGLGYTEAFFGQGTRLTVV.

The genes are TRBV28 and TRBJ1-2, with a possible D match to TRBD1 (6 bases). The V end lost 7 bases, the J end lost 8 bases, and 11 bases lay between the germline ends. Germline V CDR1 and CDR2: MDHEN, SYDVKM. CDR3 length equals 11 residues. The CDR3 sequence: CASTWGHGYTF. In nucleotides, the CDR3 is TGTGCCAGCACCTGGGGACACGGCTACACCTTC.

The chain recombines TRBV28 with TRBJ1-2; 7 bases line up with TRBD1. The CDR3 is made up of 16 amino acids. Per germline, CDR1 MDHEN and CDR2 SYDVKM. Unmatched junction bases numbered 10, after V lost 3 bases and J lost 3 bases. The CDR3 bases are TGTGCCAGCAGTTTGGCCGCACAGGGGCGCTACTATGGCTACACCTTC. Residues: CASSLAAQGRYYGYTF.

The chain uses TRBV11-2 and TRBJ2-3; the D gene could be TRBD1 or TRBD2 (5 bases each). Germline V gene data show CDR1 as SGHAT and CDR2 as FQNNGV. Trimming pared 5 bases from V and 0 bases from J, leaving 9 bases between. The CDR3 has 14 amino acids. The CDR3 DNA is TGTGCCAGCAGCCCGGGACGGAGCACAGATACGCAGTATTTT. Encoded protein: CASSPGRSTDTQYF.

This chain connects TRBV11-1 to TRBJ2-1, with TRBD2 matching over 13 bases. V lost 5 bases, J lost 5 bases, and 6 bases stayed unmatched. Looked up from germline, CDR1 is SGHAT and CDR2 is FQDESV (reference sequence). The CDR3 is 16 residues long. The CDR3 DNA reads as TGTGCCAGCAGCCCCCGGACTAGCGGGAGCCACAATGAGCAGTTCTTC. It encodes CASSPRTSGSHNEQFF.

The genes are TRBV19 and TRBJ1-4, with a weak D call TRBD1 (5 bases). Germline V gives CDR1 LNHDA, CDR2 SQIVND (reference sequence). V shed 5 bases and J shed 0 bases, with 7 bases lying between them. This CDR3 contains 14 residues. This chain's CDR3 is CASSLTATNEKLFF. The CDR3 coding sequence is TGTGCCAGTAGTCTGACAGCAACTAATGAAAAACTGTTTTTT.

With regard to this clone: A much larger clone lies a single base off, so this may be a read error. Other DNA sequences in the sample encode the same CDR3. The rearrangement uses TRBV18 and TRBJ2-5; D is uncertain. Germline-derived CDR1 and CDR2 are KGHSH and LQKENI. V dropped 4 bases and J dropped 1 base, with 4 bases sitting between them. There are 12 residues in the CDR3. CDR3 loop: CASSRPQETQYF. In DNA form, the CDR3 reads TGTGCCAGCTCACGCCCCCAAGAGACCCAGTACTTC.

The CDR3 nucleotides read TGTGCCTTTCAGGGTTTAGGAGGGGAGACCCAGTACTTC. Its protein is CAFQGLGGETQYF. The V call is TRBV30, the J call TRBJ2-5, with a possible D match to TRBD2 (6 bases). The CDR3 runs to 13 residues. Trimming stripped 7 bases from V and 5 bases from J, with 17 bases between. Per the germline V gene, CDR1 is GTSNPN and CDR2 is SVGIG (reference sequence). The whole variable domain, remainder taken from reference TRBV30 and TRBJ2-5, is SQTIHQWPATLVQPVGSPLSLECTVEGTSNPNLYWYRQAAGRGLQLLFYSVGIGQISSEVPQNLSASRPQDRQFILSSKKLLLSDSGFYLCAFQGLGGETQYFGPGTRLLVL.